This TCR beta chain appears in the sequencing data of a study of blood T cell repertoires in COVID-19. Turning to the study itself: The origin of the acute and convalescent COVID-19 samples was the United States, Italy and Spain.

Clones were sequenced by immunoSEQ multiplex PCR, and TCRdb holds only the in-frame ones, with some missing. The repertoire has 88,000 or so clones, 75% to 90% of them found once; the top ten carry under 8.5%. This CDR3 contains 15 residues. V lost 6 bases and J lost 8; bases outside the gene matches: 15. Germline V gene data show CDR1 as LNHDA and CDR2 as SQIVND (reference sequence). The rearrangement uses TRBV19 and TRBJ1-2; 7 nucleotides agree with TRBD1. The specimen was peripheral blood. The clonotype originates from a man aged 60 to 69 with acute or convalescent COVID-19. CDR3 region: CASRHSSGDSRGYTF. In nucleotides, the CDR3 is TGTGCCAGTAGACACTCCTCGGGGGACAGCCGGGGCTACACCTTC.